This T cell receptor beta chain was sequenced in a study of blood T cell repertoires in COVID-19. Overall study: Donors in the United States, Italy and Spain gave samples during acute or convalescent COVID-19. T cells, B-cell-depleted T cells, or PBMCs supplied cDNA or gDNA.

Authors' data handling: Estimation of nucleated cell counts relied on the amplification of reference gene primers. TCRdb's table, derived via immunoSEQ multiplex PCR, lists solely in-frame clones and lacks some. V, J and clone size derive from that table, while D and trimming were established from the DNA sequence. The sample consists of about 130,000 clones, roughly nine tenths of them appearing once. The sample comprised peripheral blood. This TCR was sampled from a man aged 50 or older with active COVID-19.

CDR3 bases: TGCGCCAGCAGCCTCGGACAGGGGGCGCAGGTCGTCACAGATACGCAGTATTTT. It encodes CASSLGQGAQVVTDTQYF. The chain links TRBV4-1 to TRBJ2-3, with 11 bases fitting TRBD1. V was clipped by 4 bases and J by 2 bases; unmatched bases: 11. The length of the CDR3 is 18 residues. The V gene's germline CDR1 is MGHRA and CDR2 YSYEKL.